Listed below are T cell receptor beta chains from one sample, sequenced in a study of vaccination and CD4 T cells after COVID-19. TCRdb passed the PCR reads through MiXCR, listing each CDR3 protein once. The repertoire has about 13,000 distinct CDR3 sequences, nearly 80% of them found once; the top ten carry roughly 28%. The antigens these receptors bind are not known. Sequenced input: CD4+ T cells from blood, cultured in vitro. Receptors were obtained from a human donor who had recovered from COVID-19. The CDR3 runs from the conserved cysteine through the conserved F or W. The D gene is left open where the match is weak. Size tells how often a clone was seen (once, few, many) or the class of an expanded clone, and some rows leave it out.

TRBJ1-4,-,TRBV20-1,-,TGCAGTGCTAGAGACGGGGGAAGGGAAAAACTGTTTTTT,CSARDGGREKLFF
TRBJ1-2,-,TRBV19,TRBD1,TGTGCCAGTAGTAGGTCAGGGGGCGTATTCAGCTATAATGGCTACACCTTC,CASSRSGGVFSYNGYTF
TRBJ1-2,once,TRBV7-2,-,TGTGCCAGCAGCCAAGCACAGGGAGGAAATGGCTACACCTTC,CASSQAQGGNGYTF
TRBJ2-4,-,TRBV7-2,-,TGTGCCAGCAGCTTAGTTCTGGACAAATCAGCCAAAAACATTCAGTACTTC,CASSLVLDKSAKNIQYF
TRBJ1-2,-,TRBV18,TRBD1,TGTGCCAGCTCACCACAGGACAGGGGGAATGGCTACACCTTC,CASSPQDRGNGYTF
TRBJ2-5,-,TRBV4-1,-,TGCGCCAGCAGCCAAGATCCGGGAGTTGGAGAGACCCAGTACTTC,CASSQDPGVGETQYF
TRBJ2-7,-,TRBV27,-,TGTGCCAGCAGCGCCCCCCCCTACGAGCAGTACTTC,CASSAPPYEQYF
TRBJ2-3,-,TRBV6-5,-,TGTGCCAGCAGTTACTCGAGGGATACGCAGTATTTT,CASSYSRDTQYF
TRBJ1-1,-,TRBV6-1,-,TGTGCCAGCAGAACGGGGGGATGGAACACTGAAGCTTTCTTT,CASRTGGWNTEAFF
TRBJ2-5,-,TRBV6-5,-,TGTGCCAGCAGTTACCGCGAGGGGCGAGGTGAGACCCAGTACTTC,CASSYREGRGETQYF
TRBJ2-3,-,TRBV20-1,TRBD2,TGCAGTGCCACCTCCCTGCGGGCGGGAGGACGATCTAGCACAGATACGCAGTATTTT,CSATSLRAGGRSSTDTQYF
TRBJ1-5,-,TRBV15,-,TGTGCCACCAGCAGACGGCAGCCCCAGCCCCAGCATTTT,CATSRRQPQPQHF
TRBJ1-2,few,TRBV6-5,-,TGTGCCAGCAGTTCAAGACCGACTCAGAACTATGGCTACACCTTC,CASSSRPTQNYGYTF
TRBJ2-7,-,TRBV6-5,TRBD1,TGTGCCAGCAGTTATGGCAGGGGGCACTACGAGCAGTACTTC,CASSYGRGHYEQYF
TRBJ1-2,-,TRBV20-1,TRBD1,TGCAGTGCTAGAGATCGCGGGACAGTGGATGGCTACACCTTC,CSARDRGTVDGYTF
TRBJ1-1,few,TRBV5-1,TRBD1,TGCGCCAGCAGCCTAGCCGGGACAGCCGCTGAAGCTTTCTTT,CASSLAGTAAEAFF
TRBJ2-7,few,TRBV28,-,TGTGCCAGTTGTACGACCTACGAGCAGTACTTC,CASCTTYEQYF
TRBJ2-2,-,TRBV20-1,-,TGCAGTGCACGAGCAGGGGCGCACACCGGGGAGCTGTTTTTT,CSARAGAHTGELFF
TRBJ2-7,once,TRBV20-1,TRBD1,TGCAGTGCTAGATCCCAAGAAGGCAGGGGGCTCCGGAGCTCCTACGAGCAGTACTTC,CSARSQEGRGLRSSYEQYF
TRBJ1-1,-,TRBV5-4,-,TGTGCCAGCAGCCTAGAGGGGGGGAGGGACACTGAAGCTTTCTTT,CASSLEGGRDTEAFF
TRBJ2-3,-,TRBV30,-,TGTGCCTGGAGTGTACGAAGGGCAGATACGCAGTATTTT,CAWSVRRADTQYF
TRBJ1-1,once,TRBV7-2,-,TGTGCCAGCAGCTTACGTCTGGGTGTCACTGAAGCTTTCTTT,CASSLRLGVTEAFF
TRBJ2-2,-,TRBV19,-,TGTGCCAGTGTGACGGGGCAGCCCGTCCCCGGGGAGCTGTTTTTT,CASVTGQPVPGELFF
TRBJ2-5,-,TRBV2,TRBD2,TGTGCCAGCAGTGGGACTAGCGGAAGAAAAGAGACCCAGTACTTC,CASSGTSGRKETQYF
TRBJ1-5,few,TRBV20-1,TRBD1,TGCAGTGCTAGAGATCGTGGACAGGGATTCTTCAATAGCAATCAGCCCCAGCATTTT,CSARDRGQGFFNSNQPQHF
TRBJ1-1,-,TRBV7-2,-,TGTGCCAGCAGCTTAAGTGGAATGGAAGCTTTCTTT,CASSLSGMEAFF
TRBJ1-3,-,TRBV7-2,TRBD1,TGTGCCAGCAGCCCGAGACCGGACAGGTTCTCTGGAAACACCATATATTTT,CASSPRPDRFSGNTIYF
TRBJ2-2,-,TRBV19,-,TGTGCCAGTAGTATGGGGGGTAACACCGGGGAGCTGTTTTTT,CASSMGGNTGELFF
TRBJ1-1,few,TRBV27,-,TGTGCCAGCACCCCGGCCGGAAAATTCCGGCTGGCCGGAGCTTTCTTT,CASTPAGKFRLAGAFF
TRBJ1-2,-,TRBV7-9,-,TGTGCCAGCAGCTCCTCGGGATACGGCCTTAACTATGGCTACACCTTC,CASSSSGYGLNYGYTF
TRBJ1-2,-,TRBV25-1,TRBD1,TGTGCCAGCAGTCCAGGGGGGCTTGTTACACGTGGCTACACCTTC,CASSPGGLVTRGYTF
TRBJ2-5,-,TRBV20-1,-,TGCAGTGTTCGACCCCAAGAGACCCAGTACTTC,CSVRPQETQYF
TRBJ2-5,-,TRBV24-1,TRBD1,TGTGCCACCAGTGACCCGGGACAGGGAGGAGAGACCCAGTACTTC,CATSDPGQGGETQYF
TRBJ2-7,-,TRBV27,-,TGTGCCAGCAGTTTATCTCCCAAAACCACTAGATGGGAGCAGTACTTC,CASSLSPKTTRWEQYF
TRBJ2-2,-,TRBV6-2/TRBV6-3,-,TGTGCCAGCAACACAGGGTCGGGAACCGGGGAGCTGTTTTTT,CASNTGSGTGELFF
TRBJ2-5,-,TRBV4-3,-,TGCGCCAGCAGCCAAGAGGCACAGGGCCAAGAGACCCAGTACTTC,CASSQEAQGQETQYF
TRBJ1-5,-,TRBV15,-,TGTGCCACCAGCAGAGATGTCAGGGTTGAGGGGCCCCAGCATTTT,CATSRDVRVEGPQHF
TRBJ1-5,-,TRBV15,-,TGTGCCACCAGCAGAGCACAACCTCAGCCCCAGCATTTT,CATSRAQPQPQHF
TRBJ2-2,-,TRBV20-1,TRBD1,TGCAGTGCCAATACCGGGACAGGGGACGTCGGGGAGCTGTTTTTT,CSANTGTGDVGELFF
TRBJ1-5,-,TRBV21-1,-,TGTGCCAGCAGCAAAGATCAGGGGCAGGGGGTGTCCGGTCAGCCCCAGCATTTT,CASSKDQGQGVSGQPQHF
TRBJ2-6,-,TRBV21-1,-,TGTGCCAGCAGCAAAGGGTGGCCTAGCGGGAGGATCTCTGGGGCCAACGTCCTGACTTTC,CASSKGWPSGRISGANVLTF
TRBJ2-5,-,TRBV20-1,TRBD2,TGCAGTGCTAGAGATAGAACTAGCGGTTTTCAAGAGACCCAGTACTTC,CSARDRTSGFQETQYF
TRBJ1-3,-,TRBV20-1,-,TGCAGTGCTAGGGACGTCGGAAACACCATATATTTT,CSARDVGNTIYF
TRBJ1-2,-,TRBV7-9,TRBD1,TGTGCCAGCAGCTTAGGAAGGACCGGACAGGGGAGGGACGGCTACACCTTC,CASSLGRTGQGRDGYTF
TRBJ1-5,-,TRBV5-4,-,TGTGCCAGCACCTACGGCCTAGAGGAGAATCAGCCCCAGCATTTT,CASTYGLEENQPQHF
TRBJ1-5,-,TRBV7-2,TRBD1,TGTGCCAGCAGCTTAATCTTAGGGACAGCCGATCAGCCCCTGCATTTT,CASSLILGTADQPLHF
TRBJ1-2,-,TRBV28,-,TGTGCCAGCACTTTCAAGTTGACAGCCCAATATGGCTACACCTTC,CASTFKLTAQYGYTF
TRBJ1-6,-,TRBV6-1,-,TGTGCCAGCAGCCCACCCCTCCCACCCCTCCACTTT,CASSPPLPPLHF